What follows describes a single T cell receptor (beta chain). Its target is unknown. Sequenced material consisted of expressed TCRB transcripts (all of the isolated RNA was reverse transcribed). The method was immunoSEQ multiplex PCR; TCRdb's version includes in-frame clones alone and lacks a portion of them. The sample includes some 26,000 clones, 68% of them seen just once. Germline V gives CDR1 MNHEY, CDR2 SVGAGI. With V trimmed by 6 bases and J by 7 bases, 2 bases remained unmatched. This CDR3 has 12 amino acids. This specimen comes from a study of beta chain features in type 1 diabetes. Broader study findings: Moderate but significant shortening of TCRB CDR3s was recorded in all four CD4+ subsets from Type 1 diabetes patients. Shorter templates might be favored by PCR, and equally so in patients and in controls. In comparison with healthy donors, patients had naive, central memory and Treg TCRB repertoires that appeared more similar.

Isolation of CD4+ naive, central memory, regulatory and stem cell-like memory cells was achieved by sorting via CD45RO/CCR7/CD25/CD127/CD95/CD27. Sorting gave populations that all exceeded 98% purity. The chain uses TRBV6-5 and TRBJ2-1; TRBD1 aligns across 8 bases. Sequencing input: stem cell memory CD4+ T cells from blood. The TCR sequence derives from a woman aged 40 to 49 with type 1 diabetes. DNA for the CDR3: TGTGCCAGCAGGGACAGGGAAAATGAGCAGTTCTTC. This gives the protein CASRDRENEQFF.